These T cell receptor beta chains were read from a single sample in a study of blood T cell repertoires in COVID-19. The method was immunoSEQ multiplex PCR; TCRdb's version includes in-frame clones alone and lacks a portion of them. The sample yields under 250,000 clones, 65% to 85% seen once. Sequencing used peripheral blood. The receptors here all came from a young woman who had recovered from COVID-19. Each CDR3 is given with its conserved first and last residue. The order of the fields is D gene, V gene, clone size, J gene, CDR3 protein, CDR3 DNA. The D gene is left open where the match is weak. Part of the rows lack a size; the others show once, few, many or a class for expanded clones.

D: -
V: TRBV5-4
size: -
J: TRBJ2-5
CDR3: CASSLPGGEETQYF
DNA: TGTGCCAGCAGCTTGCCAGGAGGTGAAGAGACCCAGTACTTC

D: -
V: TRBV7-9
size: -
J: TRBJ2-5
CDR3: CASSWGDQETQYF
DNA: TGTGCCAGCAGCTGGGGGGACCAAGAGACCCAGTACTTC

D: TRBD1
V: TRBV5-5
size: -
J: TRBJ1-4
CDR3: CASSQTGGWGEKLFF
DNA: TGTGCCAGCAGTCAAACAGGGGGCTGGGGTGAAAAACTGTTTTTT

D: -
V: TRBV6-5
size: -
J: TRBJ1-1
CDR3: CASSYWGRGSTEAFF
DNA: TGTGCCAGCAGTTACTGGGGAAGGGGGAGCACTGAAGCTTTCTTT

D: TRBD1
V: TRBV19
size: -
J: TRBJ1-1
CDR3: CASRLTGFGTEAFF
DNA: TGTGCCAGTAGGTTGACAGGGTTTGGCACTGAAGCTTTCTTT

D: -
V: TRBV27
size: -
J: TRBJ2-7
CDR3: CASSLSQNYEQYF
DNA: TGTGCCAGCAGTTTATCGCAGAACTACGAGCAGTACTTC

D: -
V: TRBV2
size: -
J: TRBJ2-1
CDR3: CASRAFQDEQFF
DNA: TGTGCCAGCAGGGCTTTTCAGGATGAGCAGTTCTTC

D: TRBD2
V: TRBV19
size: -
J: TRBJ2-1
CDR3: CASRQLAGGMGNEQFF
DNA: TGTGCCAGTAGACAACTAGCGGGAGGGATGGGCAATGAGCAGTTCTTC

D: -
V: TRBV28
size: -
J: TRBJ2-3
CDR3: CASSLLGASTDTQYF
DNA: TGTGCCAGCAGTTTATTGGGGGCTAGCACAGATACGCAGTATTTT

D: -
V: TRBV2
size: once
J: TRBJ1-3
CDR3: CASSGRGHDSGNTIYF
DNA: TGTGCCAGCAGTGGGCGCGGGCATGACTCTGGAAACACTATATATTTT

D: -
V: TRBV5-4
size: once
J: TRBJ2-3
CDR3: CASSLNSADTQYF
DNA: TGTGCCAGCAGCTTGAATAGCGCAGATACGCAGTATTTT

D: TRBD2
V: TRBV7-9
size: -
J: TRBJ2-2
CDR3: CASSFKAGGPRTGELFF
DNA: TGTGCCAGCAGCTTCAAAGCGGGAGGGCCAAGGACCGGGGAGCTGTTTTTT

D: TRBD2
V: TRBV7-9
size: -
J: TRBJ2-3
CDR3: CASSQTYTGLAGDADTQYF
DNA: TGTGCCAGCAGCCAAACTTATACGGGACTAGCGGGAGACGCAGATACGCAGTATTTT

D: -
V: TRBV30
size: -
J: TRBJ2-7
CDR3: CAWSLNYEQYF
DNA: TGTGCCTGGAGTCTTAACTACGAGCAGTACTTC